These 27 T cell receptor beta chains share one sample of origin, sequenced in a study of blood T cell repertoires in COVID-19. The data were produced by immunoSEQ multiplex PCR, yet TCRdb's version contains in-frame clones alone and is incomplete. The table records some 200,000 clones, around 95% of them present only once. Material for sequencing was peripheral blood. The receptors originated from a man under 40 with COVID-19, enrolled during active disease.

The chain's CDR3 is CASSLARLRTGGNIQYF. CDR3 nucleotide sequence: TGCGCCAGCAGCTTGGCCCGACTGCGGACGGGGGGGAACATTCAGTACTTC. This rearrangement joins TRBV5-1 to TRBJ2-4, with 8 bases aligning to TRBD2. V lost 0 bases and J lost 7; bases outside the gene matches: 12. This CDR3 region has 17 residues. Germline lookup yields CDR1 SGHRS and CDR2 YFSETQ.

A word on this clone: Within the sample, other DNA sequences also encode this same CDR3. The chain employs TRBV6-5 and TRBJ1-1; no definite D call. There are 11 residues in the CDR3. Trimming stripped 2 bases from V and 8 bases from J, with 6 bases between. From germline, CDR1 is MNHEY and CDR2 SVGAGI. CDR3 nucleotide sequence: TGTGCCAGCAGTTACAGAACAGAAGCTTTCTTT. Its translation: CASSYRTEAFF.

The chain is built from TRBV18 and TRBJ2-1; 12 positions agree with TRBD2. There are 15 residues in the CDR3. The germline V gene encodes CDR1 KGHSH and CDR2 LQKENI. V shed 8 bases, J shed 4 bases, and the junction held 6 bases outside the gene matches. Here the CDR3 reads CASRRLAGAYNEQFF. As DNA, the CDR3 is TGTGCCAGCCGTCGACTAGCGGGGGCGTACAATGAGCAGTTCTTC.

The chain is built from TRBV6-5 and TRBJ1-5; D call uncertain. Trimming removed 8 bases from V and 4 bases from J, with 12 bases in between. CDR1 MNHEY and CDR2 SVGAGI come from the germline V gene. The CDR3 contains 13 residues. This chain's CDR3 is CASEQVPNQPQHF. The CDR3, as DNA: TGTGCCAGCGAGCAGGTACCTAATCAGCCCCAGCATTTT.

The chain's CDR3 is CASSYKFDGRSFNQPQHF. CDR3 bases: TGTGCCAGCAGTTACAAATTCGATGGCAGGTCCTTCAATCAGCCCCAGCATTTT. The V and J genes are TRBV6-2 or TRBV6-3 and TRBJ1-5; D gene ambiguous. The CDR3 totals 18 residues. Trimming shortened V by 2 bases and J by 3 bases, and 20 bases separated the two germline ends. Germline CDR1 MNHEY, CDR2 SVGEGT.

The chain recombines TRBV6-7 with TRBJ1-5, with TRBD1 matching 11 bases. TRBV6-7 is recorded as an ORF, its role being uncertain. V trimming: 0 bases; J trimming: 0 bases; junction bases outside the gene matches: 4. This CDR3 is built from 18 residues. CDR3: CASSYSSGQGDSNQPQHF. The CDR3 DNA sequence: TGTGCCAGCAGTTACTCATCGGGACAGGGGGATAGCAATCAGCCCCAGCATTTT.

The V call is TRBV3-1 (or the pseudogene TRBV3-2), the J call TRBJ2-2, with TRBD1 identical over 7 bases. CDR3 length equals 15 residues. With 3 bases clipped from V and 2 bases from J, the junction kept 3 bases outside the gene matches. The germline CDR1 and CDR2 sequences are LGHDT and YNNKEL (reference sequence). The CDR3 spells CASSHRQGNTGELFF. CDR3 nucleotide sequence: TGTGCCAGCAGCCACCGACAGGGTAACACCGGGGAGCTGTTTTTT.

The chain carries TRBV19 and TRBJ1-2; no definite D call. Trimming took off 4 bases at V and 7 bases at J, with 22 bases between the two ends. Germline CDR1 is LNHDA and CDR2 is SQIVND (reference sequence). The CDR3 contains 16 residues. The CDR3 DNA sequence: TGTGCCAGTAGTAGGCCCCTAGGAGTATCCAGTGGTGGCTACACCTTC. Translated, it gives CASSRPLGVSSGGYTF. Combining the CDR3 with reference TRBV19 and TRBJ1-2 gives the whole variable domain DGGITQSPKYLFRKEGQNVTLSCEQNLNHDAMYWYRQDPGQGLRLIYYSQIVNDFQKGDIAEGYSVSREKKESFPLTVTSAQKNPTAFYLCASSRPLGVSSGGYTFGSGTRLTVV.

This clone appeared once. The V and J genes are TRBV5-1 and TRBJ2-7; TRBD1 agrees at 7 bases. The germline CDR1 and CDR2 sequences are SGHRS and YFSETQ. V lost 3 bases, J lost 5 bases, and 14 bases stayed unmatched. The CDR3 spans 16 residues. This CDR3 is CASSSLRDSSTNEQYF. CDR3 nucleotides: TGCGCCAGCAGCTCCCTCCGGGACAGCTCCACCAACGAGCAGTACTTC.

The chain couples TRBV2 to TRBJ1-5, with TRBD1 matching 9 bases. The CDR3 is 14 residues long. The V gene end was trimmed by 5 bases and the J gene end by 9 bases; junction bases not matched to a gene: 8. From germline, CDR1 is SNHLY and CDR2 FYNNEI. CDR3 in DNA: TGTGCCAGCAGTCAGGGACAGGGTGTTTTGCCCCAGCATTTT. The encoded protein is CASSQGQGVLPQHF.

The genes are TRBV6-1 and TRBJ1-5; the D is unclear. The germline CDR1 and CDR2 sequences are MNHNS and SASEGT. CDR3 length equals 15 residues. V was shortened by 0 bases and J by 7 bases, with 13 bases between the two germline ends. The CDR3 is CASSEANGFEQPQHF. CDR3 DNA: TGTGCCAGCAGTGAAGCGAACGGGTTCGAACAGCCCCAGCATTTT.

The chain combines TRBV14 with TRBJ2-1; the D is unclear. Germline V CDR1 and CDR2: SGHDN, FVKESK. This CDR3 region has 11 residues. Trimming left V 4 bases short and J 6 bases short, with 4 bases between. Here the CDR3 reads CASSPGNEQFF. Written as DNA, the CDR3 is TGTGCCAGCAGCCCCGGCAATGAGCAGTTCTTC.

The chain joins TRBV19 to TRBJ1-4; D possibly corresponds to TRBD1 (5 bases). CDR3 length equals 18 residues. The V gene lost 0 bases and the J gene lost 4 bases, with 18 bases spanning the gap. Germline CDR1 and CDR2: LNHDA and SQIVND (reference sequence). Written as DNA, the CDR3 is TGTGCCAGTAGTATAGATATGCAGCCGGGACTACGTAATGAAAAACTGTTTTTT. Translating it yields CASSIDMQPGLRNEKLFF.

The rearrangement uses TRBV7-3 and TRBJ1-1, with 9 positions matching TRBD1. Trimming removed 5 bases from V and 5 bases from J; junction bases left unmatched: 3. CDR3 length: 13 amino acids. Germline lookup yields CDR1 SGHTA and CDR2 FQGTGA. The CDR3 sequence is CASSEQGATEAFF. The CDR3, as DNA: TGTGCCAGCAGCGAACAGGGGGCTACTGAAGCTTTCTTT.

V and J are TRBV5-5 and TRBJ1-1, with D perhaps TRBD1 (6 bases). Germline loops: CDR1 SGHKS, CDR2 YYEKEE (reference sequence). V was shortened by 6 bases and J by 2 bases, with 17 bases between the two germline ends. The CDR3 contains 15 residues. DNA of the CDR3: TGTGCCAGCACCCCCCCTGTGACAGGCAACACTGAAGCTTTCTTT. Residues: CASTPPVTGNTEAFF.

CDR3 amino acids: CASSQDYNTEAFF. In nucleotides, the CDR3 is TGTGCCAGCAGCCAAGACTACAACACTGAAGCTTTCTTT. The J gene is TRBJ1-1, the V gene TRBV3-1 (or the pseudogene TRBV3-2); D is ambiguous. Germline V gene data show CDR1 as LGHDT and CDR2 as YNNKEL (reference sequence). V gave up 0 bases and J gave up 2 bases, with 4 bases separating them. There are 13 residues in the CDR3.

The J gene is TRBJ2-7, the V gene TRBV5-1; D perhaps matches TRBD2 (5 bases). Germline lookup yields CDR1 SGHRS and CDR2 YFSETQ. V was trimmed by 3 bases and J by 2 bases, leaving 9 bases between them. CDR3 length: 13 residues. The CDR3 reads CASSSDGTYEQYF. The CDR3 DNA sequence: TGCGCCAGCAGCTCGGACGGGACCTACGAGCAGTACTTC.

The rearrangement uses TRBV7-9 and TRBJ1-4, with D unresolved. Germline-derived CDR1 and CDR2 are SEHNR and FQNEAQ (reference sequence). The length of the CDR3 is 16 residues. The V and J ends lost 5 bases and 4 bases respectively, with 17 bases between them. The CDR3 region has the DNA TGTGCCAGCAGCCCGCCGGGCACACGGGATAATGAAAAACTGTTTTTT. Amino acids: CASSPPGTRDNEKLFF.

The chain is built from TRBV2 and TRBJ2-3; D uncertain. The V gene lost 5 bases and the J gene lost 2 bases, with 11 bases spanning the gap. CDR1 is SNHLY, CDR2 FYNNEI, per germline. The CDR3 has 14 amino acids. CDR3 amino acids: CASSPYAITDTQYF. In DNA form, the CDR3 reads TGTGCCAGCAGTCCATACGCTATCACAGATACGCAGTATTTT.

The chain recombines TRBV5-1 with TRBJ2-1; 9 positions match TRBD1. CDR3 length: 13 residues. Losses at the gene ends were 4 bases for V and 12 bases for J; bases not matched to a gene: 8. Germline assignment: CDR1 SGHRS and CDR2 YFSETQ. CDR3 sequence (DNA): TGCGCCAGCAGCAGGTGGACAGGGGAAGGGCAGTTCTTC. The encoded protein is CASSRWTGEGQFF. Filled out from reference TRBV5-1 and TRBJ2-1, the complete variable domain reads KAGVTQTPRYLIKTRGQQVTLSCSPISGHRSVSWYQQTPGQGLQFLFEYFSETQRNKGNFPGRFSGRQFSNSRSEMNVSTLELGDSALYLCASSRWTGEGQFFGPGTRLTVL.

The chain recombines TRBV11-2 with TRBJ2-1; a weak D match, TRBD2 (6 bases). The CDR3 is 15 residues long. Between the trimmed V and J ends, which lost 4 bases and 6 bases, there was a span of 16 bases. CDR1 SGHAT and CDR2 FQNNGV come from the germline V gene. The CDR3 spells CASSSPGVIGNEQFF. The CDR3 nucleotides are TGTGCCAGCAGCTCACCGGGGGTCATTGGCAATGAGCAGTTCTTC.

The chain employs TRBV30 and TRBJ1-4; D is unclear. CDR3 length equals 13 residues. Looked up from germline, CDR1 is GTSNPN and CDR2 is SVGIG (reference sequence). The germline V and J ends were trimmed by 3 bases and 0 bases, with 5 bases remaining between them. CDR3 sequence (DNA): TGTGCCTGGAGGGCCGCAACTAATGAAAAACTGTTTTTT. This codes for CAWRAATNEKLFF.

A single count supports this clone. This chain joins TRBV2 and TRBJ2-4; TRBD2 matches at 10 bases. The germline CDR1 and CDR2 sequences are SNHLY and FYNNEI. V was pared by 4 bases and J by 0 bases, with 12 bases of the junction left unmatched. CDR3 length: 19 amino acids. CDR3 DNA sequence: TGTGCCAGCAGTGGTCCCCAGCGGGGGGGTATCGAAGCCAAAAACATTCAGTACTTC. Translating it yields CASSGPQRGGIEAKNIQYF.

The DNA of the CDR3 is TGTGCCTGGAGTTACCCGGGACAGGGAGATGAAAAACTGTTTTTT. The encoded protein is CAWSYPGQGDEKLFF. V gene TRBV30 combines with J gene TRBJ1-4, with 9 bases lining up with TRBD1. Germline trimming cut 2 bases from V and 6 bases from J; bases unmatched to any gene: 7. This CDR3 spans 15 amino acids. The V gene's germline CDR1 is GTSNPN and CDR2 SVGIG (reference sequence).

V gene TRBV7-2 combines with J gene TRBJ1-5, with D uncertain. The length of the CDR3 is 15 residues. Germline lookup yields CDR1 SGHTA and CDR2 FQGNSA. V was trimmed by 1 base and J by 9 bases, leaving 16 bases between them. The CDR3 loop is CASSLGWRSPRPQHF. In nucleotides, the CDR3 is TGTGCCAGCAGCTTAGGATGGCGGAGCCCCCGGCCCCAGCATTTT.

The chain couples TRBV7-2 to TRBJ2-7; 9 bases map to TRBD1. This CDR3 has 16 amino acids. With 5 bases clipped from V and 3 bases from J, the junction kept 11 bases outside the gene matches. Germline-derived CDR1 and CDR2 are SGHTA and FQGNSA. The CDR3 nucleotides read TGTGCCAGCAGCCCAGAACGGGACAGGGTAATCTACGAGCAGTACTTC. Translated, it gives CASSPERDRVIYEQYF.

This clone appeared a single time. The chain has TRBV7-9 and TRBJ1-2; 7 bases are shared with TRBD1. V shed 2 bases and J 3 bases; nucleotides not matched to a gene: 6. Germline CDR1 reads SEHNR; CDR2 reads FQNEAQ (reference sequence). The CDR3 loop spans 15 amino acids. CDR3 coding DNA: TGTGCCAGCAGCTTAATTCAGGGGACAGACTATGGCTACACCTTC. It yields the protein CASSLIQGTDYGYTF.